Each of the 7 T cell receptor beta chains below was sequenced from the same sample in a study of cytomegalovirus exposure and HLA in healthy donors. PCR used 60 Vbeta primers and 13 Jbeta primers. Method: immunoSEQ multiplex PCR; TCRdb's copy keeps in-frame clones and lacks some. The table includes about 190,000 clones, just under 75% detected once. The sample consisted of PBMCs. Receptors originate from a man younger than 40 in good health and CMV-seropositive.

This clone was seen a few times. The V gene is TRBV7-9, the J gene TRBJ2-7; TRBD2 matches 9 bases. The CDR3 has 14 residues. Trimming cost V 6 bases and J 0 bases; bases outside gene matches: 3. Germline values: CDR1 SEHNR, CDR2 FQNEAQ (reference sequence). This CDR3 reads CASRAGGNSYEQYF. In DNA, the CDR3 is TGTGCCAGCAGAGCGGGGGGCAACTCCTACGAGCAGTACTTC.

J is TRBJ2-1 and V is TRBV7-3; 7 positions agree with TRBD2. CDR1 and CDR2 (germline): SGHTA, FQGTGA. The trim removed 5 bases at V and 0 bases at J, leaving 4 bases unmatched. This CDR3 contains 15 residues. The CDR3 DNA follows: TGTGCCAGCAGCCCCAGACTAGCCTCCTACAATGAGCAGTTCTTC. This codes for CASSPRLASYNEQFF.

The genes are TRBV29-1 and TRBJ2-3; no firm D call. This CDR3 is built from 12 residues. The V end lost 4 bases, the J end lost 3 bases, and 8 bases lay between the germline ends. Germline CDR1 reads SQVTM; CDR2 reads ANQGSEA. The CDR3 sequence: CSVVAGTDTQYF. The CDR3 nucleotides are TGCAGCGTTGTGGCCGGGACAGATACGCAGTATTTT.

This chain's CDR3 is CASSLGRDSVGELFF. CDR3 nucleotide sequence: TGTGCCAGCAGCTTGGGCAGGGATTCCGTCGGGGAGCTGTTTTTT. This chain links TRBV11-2 with TRBJ2-2; tentatively, D is TRBD1 (5 bases). This CDR3 is built from 15 residues. Looked up from germline, CDR1 is SGHAT and CDR2 is FQNNGV. Between the trimmed V and J ends, which lost 3 bases and 7 bases, there was a span of 15 bases. Complete variable domain (other parts from reference TRBV11-2 and TRBJ2-2): EAGVAQSPRYKIIEKRQSVAFWCNPISGHATLYWYQQILGQGPKLLIQFQNNGVVDDSQLPKDRFSAERLKGVDSTLKIQPAKLEDSAVYLCASSLGRDSVGELFFGEGSRLTVL.

The genes are TRBV7-2 and TRBJ1-2; 7 bases line up with TRBD1. There are 13 residues in the CDR3. V lost 5 bases, J lost 7 bases, and 7 bases stayed unmatched. CDR1 SGHTA and CDR2 FQGNSA come from the germline V gene. The CDR3 loop is CASSPDRDGGYTF. In DNA, the CDR3 is TGTGCCAGCAGCCCCGACAGGGACGGTGGCTACACCTTC. Combining the CDR3 with reference TRBV7-2 and TRBJ1-2 gives the whole variable domain GAGVSQSPSNKVTEKGKDVELRCDPISGHTALYWYRQSLGQGLEFLIYFQGNSAPDKSGLPSDRFSAERTGGSVSTLTIQRTQQEDSAVYLCASSPDRDGGYTFGSGTRLTVV.

This clone was recorded once. The V gene is TRBV7-2, the J gene TRBJ2-1; the match to TRBD1 covers 8 bases. The CDR3 has 13 amino acids. After removal of 8 bases from V and 11 bases from J, the junction contained 11 bases not matched to a gene. From germline, CDR1 is SGHTA and CDR2 FQGNSA. The CDR3 here is CASLVDRGRQQFF. In DNA form, the CDR3 reads TGTGCCAGCCTCGTCGACAGGGGCCGTCAGCAGTTCTTC.

V gene TRBV7-9 combines with J gene TRBJ1-3; a weak D match, TRBD1 (5 bases). Germline V gives CDR1 SEHNR, CDR2 FQNEAQ (reference sequence). The CDR3 loop spans 15 amino acids. The V end lost 1 base, the J end lost 0 bases, and 7 bases lay between the germline ends. CDR3 sequence: CASSLDGGSGNTIYF. CDR3 DNA sequence: TGTGCCAGCAGCTTAGACGGGGGCTCTGGAAACACCATATATTTT.